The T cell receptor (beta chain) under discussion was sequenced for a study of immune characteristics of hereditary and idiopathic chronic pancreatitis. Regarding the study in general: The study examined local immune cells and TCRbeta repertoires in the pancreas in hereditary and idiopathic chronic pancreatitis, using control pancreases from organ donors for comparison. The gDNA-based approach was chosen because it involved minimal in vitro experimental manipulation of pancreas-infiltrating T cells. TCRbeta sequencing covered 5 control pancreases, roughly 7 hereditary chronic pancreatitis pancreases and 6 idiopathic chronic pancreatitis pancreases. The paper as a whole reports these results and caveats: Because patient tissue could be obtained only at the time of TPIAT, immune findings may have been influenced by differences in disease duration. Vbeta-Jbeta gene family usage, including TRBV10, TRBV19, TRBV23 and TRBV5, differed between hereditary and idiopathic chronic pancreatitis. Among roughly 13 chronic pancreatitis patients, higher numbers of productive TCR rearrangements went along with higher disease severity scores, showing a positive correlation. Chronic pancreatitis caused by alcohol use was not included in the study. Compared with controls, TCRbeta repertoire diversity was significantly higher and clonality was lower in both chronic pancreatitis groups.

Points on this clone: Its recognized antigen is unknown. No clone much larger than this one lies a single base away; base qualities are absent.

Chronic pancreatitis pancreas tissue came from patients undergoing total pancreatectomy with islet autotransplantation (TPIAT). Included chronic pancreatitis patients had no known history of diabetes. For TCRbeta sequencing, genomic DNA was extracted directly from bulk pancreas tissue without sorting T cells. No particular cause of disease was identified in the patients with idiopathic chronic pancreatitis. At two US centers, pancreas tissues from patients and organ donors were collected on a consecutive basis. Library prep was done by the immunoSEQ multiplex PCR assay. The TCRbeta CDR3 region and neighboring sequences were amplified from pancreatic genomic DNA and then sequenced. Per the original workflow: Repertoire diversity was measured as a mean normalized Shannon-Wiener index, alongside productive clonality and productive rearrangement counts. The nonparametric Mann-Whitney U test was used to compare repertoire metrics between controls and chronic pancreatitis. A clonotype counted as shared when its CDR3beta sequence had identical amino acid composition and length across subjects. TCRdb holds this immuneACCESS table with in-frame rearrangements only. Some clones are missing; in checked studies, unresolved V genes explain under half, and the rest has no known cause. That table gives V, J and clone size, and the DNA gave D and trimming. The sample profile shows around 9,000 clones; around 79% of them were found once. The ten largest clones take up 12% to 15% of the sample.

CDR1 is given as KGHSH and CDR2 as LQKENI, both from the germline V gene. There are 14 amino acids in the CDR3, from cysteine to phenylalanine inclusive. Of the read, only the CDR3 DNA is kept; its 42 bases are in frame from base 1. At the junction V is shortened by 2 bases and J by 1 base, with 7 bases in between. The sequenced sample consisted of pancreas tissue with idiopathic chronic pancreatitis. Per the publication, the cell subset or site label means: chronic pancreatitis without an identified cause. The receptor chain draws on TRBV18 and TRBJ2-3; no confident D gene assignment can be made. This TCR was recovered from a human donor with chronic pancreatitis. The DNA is TGTGCCAGCTCACCAAAGGTGGGCACAGATACGCAGTATTTT. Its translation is CASSPKVGTDTQYF.